This TCR beta chain stems from a study of CD8 T cells in Susac syndrome. Overall study findings and caveats: A relatively small number of individuals underwent TCR sequencing and HLA analysis.

The multiple sclerosis control group comprised treatment-naive patients with stable or active relapsing-remitting disease. An amount of RNA that ranged from roughly 0.45 to 1 ug was reverse transcribed with random hexamers. Across 54 Vbeta and 13 Jbeta, immunoSEQ multiplex PCR amplified TCR beta CDR3. TCRdb reprocessed the immunoSEQ multiplex PCR reads via MiXCR and lists one record per CDR3 protein. The data contain about 210,000 distinct CDR3 sequences, about 95% of them singletons. This clonotype was seen only once. The target antigen is unknown. CDR3 length: 11 amino acids. Trimming cost V 5 bases and J 7 bases, with 8 bases left between them.

The chain joins TRBV12-3 or TRBV12-4 to TRBJ1-2, with D hard to call. This TCR came from a human donor with multiple sclerosis. Material for sequencing was CD4+ T cells from PBMCs. The CDR3 here is CASSHISGYTF. CDR3 bases: TGTGCCAGCAGTCACATTAGTGGCTACACCTTC.